Listed here are 17 T cell receptor beta chains from one sample, sequenced in a study of T cells in women clearing cervical HPV infection (dated by TCRdb to 2016 to 2019). Receptor libraries were prepared by the immunoSEQ multiplex PCR assay. Imported from immuneACCESS, the table was reduced by TCRdb to in-frame sequences with V and J called. These copies leave out some clones; in studies compared against another copy, an unresolved V gene accounts for under half, and the cause of the remainder is not known. The sample's clone listing holds about 48,000 clones. The leading ten clones occupy about 1.5% of the sample. Sequencing used blood buffy coat. Every receptor here comes from a woman aged 18-70 years with a cervical HPV16 infection that either progressed to CIN3+ or cleared (not recorded which).

Regarding this clone: The DNA ends 3 residues before the CDR3 does, and the rest of the CDR3 is filled in from the germline J gene. The rearrangement links TRBV11-2 to TRBJ1-5; D is unclear. The CDR3 is made up of 13 amino acids. In germline, CDR1 is SGHAT, CDR2 FQNNGV. V lost 0 bases, J lost 7 bases, and 7 bases lay in between. Incomplete CDR3 DNA: TGTGCCAGCAGCTTAGATGTGCGCCAGCCC. It translates to CASSLDVRQP. The complete CDR3 reads CASSLDVRQPQHF. Full variable domain (remainder filled in from reference TRBV11-2 and TRBJ1-5): EAGVAQSPRYKIIEKRQSVAFWCNPISGHATLYWYQQILGQGPKLLIQFQNNGVVDDSQLPKDRFSAERLKGVDSTLKIQPAKLEDSAVYLCASSLDVRQPQHFGDGTRLSIL.

As concerns this clone: The read halts 3 residues ahead of the CDR3 end, with the missing end drawn from the germline J gene. V usage is TRBV30 and J usage is TRBJ2-3; 15 bases match TRBD2. This CDR3 is built from 15 residues. The V gene's germline CDR1 is GTSNPN and CDR2 SVGIG (reference sequence). The ends lost 3 bases at V and 6 bases at J; junction bases unmatched: 4. The sequenced part of the CDR3 DNA is TGTGCCTGGAGCAGGACTAGCGGGAGGGTCGATACG. This gives the protein CAWSRTSGRVDT. The CDR3 reads in full as CAWSRTSGRVDTQYF.

As to this clone: The sequenced fragment ends 3 residues before the CDR3 boundary, so the rest is inferred from the germline J gene. The V and J genes are TRBV7-2 and TRBJ1-4; possibly TRBD1 for D (5 bases). In germline, CDR1 is SGHTA, CDR2 FQGNSA. The CDR3 loop spans 14 amino acids. The ends were cut back, 1 base at V and 7 bases at J, with 10 bases in the middle. CDR3 DNA (partial): TGTGCCAGCAGCTTAGAGGGGCTTGGTGAAAAA. It specifies CASSLEGLGEK. The entire CDR3 protein reads CASSLEGLGEKLFF.

Turning to this clone: With the read ending 3 residues before the CDR3 end, the germline J gene is used to fill in that end. The chain recombines TRBV20-1 with TRBJ2-4; 7 bases fit TRBD2. With 5 bases clipped from V and 6 bases from J, the junction kept 7 bases outside the gene matches. Germline V lookup: CDR1 DFQATT, CDR2 SNEGSKA (reference sequence). This CDR3 is built from 13 residues. CDR3 sequence: CSADGLDRNIQYF. The covered CDR3 bases are TGCAGTGCTGATGGACTAGACAGAAACATT.

The sequenced CDR3 bases are TGCGCCAGCAGTCAACCTCGAGGGCCCGACAGGGTCTATGGC. Amino acid sequence: CASSQPRGPDRVYG. The full CDR3 protein reads CASSQPRGPDRVYGYTF. J is TRBJ1-2 and V is TRBV23-1; 7 bases are shared with TRBD1. The sequenced fragment ends 3 residues before the CDR3 boundary, so the rest is inferred from the germline J gene. TRBV23-1 is recorded as an ORF, its role being uncertain. V was pared by 2 bases and J by 4 bases, with 13 bases of the junction left unmatched. This CDR3 comprises 17 residues.

As concerns this clone: The read gets to within 3 residues of the CDR3 end, and the germline J gene fills in the rest. The chain carries TRBV2 and TRBJ2-7; 8 nucleotides align to TRBD1. Germline CDR1 reads SNHLY; CDR2 reads FYNNEI. After removal of 5 bases from V and 1 base from J, the junction contained 13 bases not matched to a gene. This CDR3 spans 17 amino acids. CDR3 DNA (partial): TGTGCCAGCAGTAGAAATATCCCGGGACAGGTATCCTACGAG. It specifies CASSRNIPGQVSYE. The full-length CDR3 reads as CASSRNIPGQVSYEQYF.

Remarks on this clone: The read gets to within 3 residues of the CDR3 end, and the germline J gene fills in the rest. The gene calls are TRBV27 and TRBJ1-4, with D unclear. Germline V CDR1 and CDR2: MNHEY, SMNVEV (reference sequence). The CDR3 has 14 residues. Trimming took off 5 bases at V and 4 bases at J, with 11 bases between the two ends. The part of the CDR3 DNA that was read is TGTGCCAGCAGTCCCGCGTCCTATAATGAAAAA. Its translation is CASSPASYNEK. The complete CDR3 sequence is CASSPASYNEKLFF. Complete variable domain (other parts from reference TRBV27 and TRBJ1-4): EAQVTQNPRYLITVTGKKLTVTCSQNMNHEYMSWYRQDPGLGLRQIYYSMNVEVTDKGDVPEGYKVSRKEKRNFPLILESPSPNQTSLYFCASSPASYNEKLFFGSGTQLSVL.

The CDR3 reads CASSLVRGPEAFF. The part of the CDR3 DNA that was read is TGTGCCAGCAGCTTGGTCAGGGGTCCTGAA. The rearrangement uses TRBV5-4 and TRBJ1-1; D may be TRBD1 (6 bases). The read terminates 3 residues ahead of where the CDR3 ends, so the germline J gene completes it. V was clipped by 0 bases and J by 6 bases, with 9 bases between them. CDR1 is SGHNT and CDR2 is YYREEE in the germline V gene (reference sequence). The length of the CDR3 is 13 residues.

The CDR3 bases that were read are TGCGCCAGCCACTCGGGGGGATCTGGGGCCAACGTC. Protein product: CASHSGGSGANV. The whole CDR3 protein reads CASHSGGSGANVLTF. This chain connects TRBV5-1 to TRBJ2-6, with 7 bases identical to TRBD2. With the read ending 3 residues before the CDR3 end, the germline J gene is used to fill in that end. Germline-derived CDR1 and CDR2 are SGHRS and YFSETQ. V lost 7 bases to trimming and J lost 1 base; unmatched junction nucleotides: 5. The CDR3 runs 15 residues.

As to this clone: The CDR3 end lies 3 residues beyond the end of the read and is filled in from the germline J gene. The gene calls are TRBV5-8 and TRBJ2-7; 9 nucleotides line up with TRBD2. Germline V gives CDR1 SGHTS, CDR2 YDEGEE. The CDR3 loop spans 15 amino acids. V lost 2 bases and J lost 2; bases outside the gene matches: 5. The CDR3 DNA, read in part, is TGTGCCAGCAGCTTTGCGGGACTAGCAGCCTACGAG. Protein: CASSFAGLAAYE. The whole CDR3 sequence reads CASSFAGLAAYEQYF.

Concerning this clone itself: The CDR3 end is not reached by the read, which stops 3 residues before it; the germline J gene fills it in. This chain links TRBV20-1 with TRBJ2-5, with TRBD1 as a possible D gene (5 bases). CDR3 length: 13 amino acids. The ends were cut back, 8 bases at V and 2 bases at J, with 15 bases in the middle. From germline, CDR1 is DFQATT and CDR2 SNEGSKA (reference sequence). CDR3 bases read: TGCAGTCCTCAGGGTTCGCTACAAGAGACC. Amino acid sequence: CSPQGSLQET. The CDR3 reads in full as CSPQGSLQETQYF.

Comment on this clone: The CDR3 end is not reached by the read, which stops 3 residues before it; the germline J gene fills it in. The chain couples TRBV2 to TRBJ2-1; TRBD2 matches at 10 bases. The CDR3 covers 15 residues. V lost 3 bases to trimming and J lost 8 bases; unmatched junction nucleotides: 7. Germline CDR1 is SNHLY and CDR2 is FYNNEI. The CDR3 region is CASSDSGGLGDEQFF. The covered CDR3 bases are TGTGCCAGCAGTGATAGCGGGGGGCTGGGGGATGAG.

A word on this clone: The CDR3 extends 3 residues past the end of the read, so its final part is completed from the germline J gene. V usage is TRBV20-1 and J usage is TRBJ2-3, with a weak D call TRBD1 (8 bases). This CDR3 spans 15 amino acids. In germline, CDR1 is DFQATT, CDR2 SNEGSKA (reference sequence). Trimming left V 2 bases short and J 1 base short, with 13 bases between. The covered CDR3 bases are TGCAGTGCTAGAAGAGCGGGACAGGGCACAGATACG. As protein: CSARRAGQGTDT. The full CDR3 is CSARRAGQGTDTQYF.

Notes on this clone: Coverage ceases 3 residues before the CDR3 finishes, and the germline J gene fills in the end. The V and J genes are TRBV19 and TRBJ2-3; D unresolved. The V end lost 5 bases, the J end lost 2 bases, and 8 bases lay between the germline ends. The CDR3 runs to 13 residues. The germline CDR1 and CDR2 sequences are LNHDA and SQIVND (reference sequence). The CDR3 reads CASSWQNTDTQYF. The sequenced part of the CDR3 DNA is TGTGCCAGTAGTTGGCAGAACACAGATACG.

Comments on this clone: The DNA ends 3 residues before the CDR3 does, and the rest of the CDR3 is filled in from the germline J gene. This chain joins TRBV12-5 and TRBJ2-3; 8 nucleotides align to TRBD2. Germline-derived CDR1 and CDR2 are LGHNT and FRNRAP. Germline trimming cut 5 bases from V and 2 bases from J; bases unmatched to any gene: 9. The CDR3 totals 16 residues. The part of the CDR3 DNA that was read is TGTGCTAGTGGTCCCATATCGGGGGGGAACACAGATACG. This sequence encodes CASGPISGGNTDT. The CDR3 in full is CASGPISGGNTDTQYF.

Of note for this clone: Coverage ceases 3 residues before the CDR3 finishes, and the germline J gene fills in the end. The chain combines TRBV19 with TRBJ1-2; tentative D call: TRBD1 (6 bases). CDR3 length equals 16 residues. Germline V gene lookup returns CDR1 LNHDA and CDR2 SQIVND (reference sequence). The V end lost 3 bases, the J end lost 0 bases, and 14 bases lay between the germline ends. The CDR3 sequence is CASSIGSGAANYGYTF. The part of the CDR3 DNA that was read is TGTGCCAGTAGTATCGGGTCAGGGGCGGCTAACTATGGC.

Comments on this clone: The read halts 3 residues ahead of the CDR3 end, with the missing end drawn from the germline J gene. This chain joins TRBV6-1 and TRBJ1-5; tentative D call: TRBD1 (5 bases). The CDR3 is 15 amino acids. From germline, CDR1 is MNHNS and CDR2 SASEGT. The ends were cut back, 4 bases at V and 5 bases at J, with 15 bases in the middle. CDR3 DNA (partial): TGTGCCAGCAGTGCACACAGGAGGCCGGATCAGCCC. It yields the protein CASSAHRRPDQP. From start to end, the CDR3 is CASSAHRRPDQPQHF.